Described below is a single TCR beta chain sequence and its context. Adults with ileal or ileocolonic Crohn's disease and an indication for resection were eligible. The data were obtained in a study of T cell repertoires in ileal Crohn's disease. TCRdb's table, derived via immunoSEQ multiplex PCR, lists solely in-frame clones and lacks some. This sample has 30,000 or so clones, with about 81% found just once. Germline V lookup: CDR1 LNHNV, CDR2 YYDKDF (reference sequence). The V gene end was trimmed by 0 bases and the J gene end by 2 bases; junction bases not matched to a gene: 7. The CDR3 is made up of 18 amino acids.

Sequencing was carried out using ileal tissue. This sequence joins TRBV15 and TRBJ2-6; 7 bases are shared with TRBD1. This sequence originates from an adult with Crohn's disease. CDR3 sequence: CATSRDWRQGTGANVLTF. The CDR3 nucleotides are TGTGCCACCAGCAGAGATTGGCGACAGGGCACTGGGGCCAACGTCCTGACTTTC.